Listed below are T cell receptor beta chains from one sample, sequenced in a study of long-term antiretroviral therapy in people with HIV. The repertoire was sequenced with immunoSEQ multiplex PCR; TCRdb's copy has only in-frame clones and lacks some. The data hold 20,000 to 30,000 clones, with roughly 87% observed a single time. Source: unsorted PBMCs, taken 0.4 years after starting antiretroviral therapy. The receptors shown here come from a man aged 45-65 years with HIV. Both conserved end residues are part of each CDR3. D genes are given only for firm matches. Clone size is not always given. Where it is, it says once, few, many or a class for expanded clones.

d_call	clone_size	j_call	v_call	cdr3_nt	cdr3_aa
.	.	TRBJ2-5	TRBV20-1	TGCAGTGTCTCGAAAGAGACCCAGTACTTC	CSVSKETQYF
.	.	TRBJ2-7	TRBV2	TGTGCCAGCAGTTTACAGGGCCAAGCGAACTACGAGCAGTACTTC	CASSLQGQANYEQYF
.	.	TRBJ2-2	TRBV7-6	TGTGCCAGCAGCTACCCCGCGGGGGCCCCGAACACCGGGGAGCTGTTTTTT	CASSYPAGAPNTGELFF
.	.	TRBJ2-5	TRBV5-1	TGCGCCAGCAGCTTCAGGGGTATGCAAGAGACCCAGTACTTC	CASSFRGMQETQYF
.	.	TRBJ2-7	TRBV6-6	TGTGCCAGCAGTTACACCGGACTGTCCTACGAGCAGTACTTC	CASSYTGLSYEQYF
.	once	TRBJ1-3	TRBV5-1	TGCGCCAGCAGCTTGGGGGCGGTCTCTGGAAACACCATATATTTT	CASSLGAVSGNTIYF
TRBD1	.	TRBJ2-2	TRBV5-1	TGCGCCAGCAGATCTGGACAGGGGGATTCCGGGGAGCTGTTTTTT	CASRSGQGDSGELFF
.	.	TRBJ1-1	TRBV5-6	TGTGCCAGCAGCTTTGGCGCGTACACTGAAGCTTTCTTT	CASSFGAYTEAFF
.	.	TRBJ1-6	TRBV7-7	TGTGCTAGCAGCTTAGGCCTCTATAATTCACCCCTCCACTTT	CASSLGLYNSPLHF
.	few	TRBJ2-1	TRBV6-1	TGTGCCAGCAGTGAAATGTGGCGGGAAGCTTCTTACAATGAGCAGTTCTTC	CASSEMWREASYNEQFF
.	.	TRBJ1-1	TRBV9	TGTGCCAGCAGCACTTCTTACAGGGTTGACACTGAAGCTTTCTTT	CASSTSYRVDTEAFF
TRBD1	.	TRBJ1-1	TRBV19	TGTGCCAGTAGTACCTTTTACCGGACAGGGGGGGGCACTGAAGCTTTCTTT	CASSTFYRTGGGTEAFF
.	.	TRBJ1-5	TRBV7-8	TGTGCCAGCAGCTTAGCTGGATCTCCTAGTAATCAGCCCCAGCATTTT	CASSLAGSPSNQPQHF
.	once	TRBJ2-1	TRBV4-2	TGTGCCAGCAGCCAAGATCCGGGAAATGAGCAGTTCTTC	CASSQDPGNEQFF
TRBD2	.	TRBJ2-3	TRBV30	TGTGCCTGGAGTGTCCTAGCGGGGGGCACAGATACGCAGTATTTT	CAWSVLAGGTDTQYF
TRBD1	.	TRBJ1-3	TRBV5-6	TGTGCCAGCAGGATGACAGGGGAGGGGAGCACCATATATTTT	CASRMTGEGSTIYF
TRBD1	once	TRBJ2-3	TRBV7-2	TGTGCCAGCAGCTTAAACAGGGGGCTAGATACGCAGTATTTT	CASSLNRGLDTQYF
.	.	TRBJ2-7	TRBV5-6	TGTGCCAGCAGTGAATGGCTCAGCTCCTACGAGCAGTACTTC	CASSEWLSSYEQYF
.	.	TRBJ1-5	TRBV28	TGTGCCAGCGTGGAAAGGGACCAGCCCCAGCATTTT	CASVERDQPQHF
.	.	TRBJ1-2	TRBV28	TGTGCCAGCACCATGGGCTGGCCGGGGCGAGGCTACACCTTC	CASTMGWPGRGYTF
TRBD1	.	TRBJ2-3	TRBV13	TGTGCCAGCAGCTTAACTGGGGACAGTAGCACAGATACGCAGTATTTT	CASSLTGDSSTDTQYF
.	.	TRBJ1-5	TRBV4-1	TGCGCCAGCAGCCAAGACCGAACCGTCGGTCAGCCCCAGCATTTT	CASSQDRTVGQPQHF
.	.	TRBJ2-7	TRBV14	TGTGCCAGCAGCCAAGATACGGAGGGGCCTTTCTACGAGCAGTACTTC	CASSQDTEGPFYEQYF
.	.	TRBJ1-4	TRBV15	TGTGCCACCAGCAGAGTGAACAGGGATGAAAAACTGTTTTTT	CATSRVNRDEKLFF
.	.	TRBJ2-1	TRBV5-1	TGCGCCAGCAGCTTAGGGACGGATTACAATGAGCAGTTCTTC	CASSLGTDYNEQFF
.	.	TRBJ2-7	TRBV6-5	TGTGCCAGCACCGACAGATTCTACGAGCAGTACTTC	CASTDRFYEQYF
TRBD1	.	TRBJ2-7	TRBV6-1	TGTGCCAGTTTCACGGGACAGGGCAGAAGCGAGCAGTACTTC	CASFTGQGRSEQYF
TRBD1	.	TRBJ1-2	TRBV5-6	TGTGCCAGCAGATACAGGGGGCTCCTCTATGGCTACACCTTC	CASRYRGLLYGYTF
TRBD1	.	TRBJ1-2	TRBV18	TGTGCCAGCTCACCAACTAGCGGACAGGGGAACTATGGCTACACCTTC	CASSPTSGQGNYGYTF
.	.	TRBJ1-1	TRBV18	TGTGCCAGCTCATTGGCAGGAGCGAACACTGAAGCTTTCTTT	CASSLAGANTEAFF
.	.	TRBJ1-5	TRBV6-6	TGTGCCAGCAGTTCTCCGGGCGTCAATCAGCCCCAGCATTTT	CASSSPGVNQPQHF
.	.	TRBJ1-1	TRBV5-1	TGCGCCAGCAGCTTGGTGTTGAGGGGCACTGAAGCTTTCTTT	CASSLVLRGTEAFF
.	.	TRBJ1-1	TRBV29-1	TGCAGCGTCGTTGACGAGAACACTGAAGCTTTCTTT	CSVVDENTEAFF
.	.	TRBJ2-1	TRBV7-7	TGTGCTAGCAGCCCCCGCCTAGACAATGAGCAGTTCTTC	CASSPRLDNEQFF
TRBD1	once	TRBJ1-2	TRBV19	TGTGCCAGTAGTATCGGGACAGATTATGGCTACACCTTC	CASSIGTDYGYTF
.	.	TRBJ2-7	TRBV5-4	TGTGCCAGCAGCGAGTCAGGGGTATCCTACGAGCAGTACTTC	CASSESGVSYEQYF
.	few	TRBJ1-4	TRBV5-1	TGCGCCAGCAGACTCGGGGAAGAACTGTTTTTT	CASRLGEELFF
TRBD2	.	TRBJ2-7	TRBV4-2	TGTGCCAGCAGCCCGGGACTAGCTCTTTGGAGCTCCTACGAGCAGTACTTC	CASSPGLALWSSYEQYF
.	.	TRBJ2-4	TRBV27	TGTGCCAGCAGTATACTAGCCAAAAACATTCAGTACTTC	CASSILAKNIQYF
TRBD2	.	TRBJ2-5	TRBV10-3	TGTGCCATCAGTGGTGAAGCGGGGGGAGAGACCCAGTACTTC	CAISGEAGGETQYF
.	.	TRBJ2-3	TRBV7-8	TGTGCCAGCACCCCTAGGGGGGGCAGGGGGAGCACAGATACGCAGTATTTT	CASTPRGGRGSTDTQYF
TRBD1	once	TRBJ2-5	TRBV9	TGTGCCAGCAGCGTAAGAGGGGGCGAGGAGACCCAGTACTTC	CASSVRGGEETQYF
.	.	TRBJ1-3	TRBV4-1	TGCGCCAGCAGCCAAGGAGAGGGGACCATATATTTT	CASSQGEGTIYF
.	.	TRBJ2-1	TRBV30	TGTGCCTGGAGTGGAGACCGCGGATCCTACAATGAGCAGTTCTTC	CAWSGDRGSYNEQFF
TRBD2	once	TRBJ2-3	TRBV18	TGTGCCAGCTCACCCACGAGCGGGGGGCCCACAGATACGCAGTATTTT	CASSPTSGGPTDTQYF
.	.	TRBJ1-1	TRBV10-3	TGTGCCATCGGGAGGGGAGGGGTGAACACTGAAGCTTTCTTT	CAIGRGGVNTEAFF
.	.	TRBJ2-7	TRBV19	TGTGCCAGTAGCGCGCAGGGGGGGATCCCCTACGAGCAGTACTTC	CASSAQGGIPYEQYF
TRBD1	.	TRBJ2-3	TRBV5-1	TGCGCCAGCAGCCTGGGACAGGGGACACGAGATACGCAGTATTTT	CASSLGQGTRDTQYF
.	.	TRBJ2-3	TRBV5-1	TGCGCCAGCAGCTCCCGTCCGGAGGATACAGATACGCAGTATTTT	CASSSRPEDTDTQYF
.	.	TRBJ1-6	TRBV27	TGTGCCAGCAGTTTAGGGGGCCTTCGAAATTCACCCCTCCACTTT	CASSLGGLRNSPLHF
.	.	TRBJ2-6	TRBV5-1	TGCGCCAGTACCTTAGGGGCTGGGGCCAACGTCCTGACTTTC	CASTLGAGANVLTF
.	.	TRBJ1-2	TRBV5-1	TGCGCCAGCAGCTTGGTTCCCACCTCGAACTATGGCTACACCTTC	CASSLVPTSNYGYTF
.	.	TRBJ2-3	TRBV5-6	TGTGCCAGCAGCCCGGAAAACACAGATACGCAGTATTTT	CASSPENTDTQYF